The clone carrying this T cell receptor beta chain has only a few counts. Its target is unknown. These data originate in a study of cytomegalovirus exposure and HLA in healthy donors. Looked up from germline, CDR1 is SGHTA and CDR2 is FQGNSA. The germline V and J ends were trimmed by 1 base and 2 bases, with 8 bases remaining between them. This CDR3 is 15 amino acids long. Study results and caveats: In an earlier analysis, most TCR beta V segments were productive about 87% or about 30% of the time.

The study ran its PCR with 60 Vbeta and 13 Jbeta primers. Clones were sequenced by immunoSEQ multiplex PCR, and TCRdb holds only the in-frame ones, with some missing. In the table there are roughly 260,000 clones, around four fifths of which are singletons. Sequencing was carried out using PBMCs. The chain carries TRBV7-2 and TRBJ1-4; TRBD1 might be the D (5 bases). The clonotype originates from a middle-aged woman in good health and CMV-seropositive. The CDR3 DNA reads as TGTGCCAGCAGCTTAGATGCAGGGACTAATGAAAAACTGTTTTTT. This encodes CASSLDAGTNEKLFF.